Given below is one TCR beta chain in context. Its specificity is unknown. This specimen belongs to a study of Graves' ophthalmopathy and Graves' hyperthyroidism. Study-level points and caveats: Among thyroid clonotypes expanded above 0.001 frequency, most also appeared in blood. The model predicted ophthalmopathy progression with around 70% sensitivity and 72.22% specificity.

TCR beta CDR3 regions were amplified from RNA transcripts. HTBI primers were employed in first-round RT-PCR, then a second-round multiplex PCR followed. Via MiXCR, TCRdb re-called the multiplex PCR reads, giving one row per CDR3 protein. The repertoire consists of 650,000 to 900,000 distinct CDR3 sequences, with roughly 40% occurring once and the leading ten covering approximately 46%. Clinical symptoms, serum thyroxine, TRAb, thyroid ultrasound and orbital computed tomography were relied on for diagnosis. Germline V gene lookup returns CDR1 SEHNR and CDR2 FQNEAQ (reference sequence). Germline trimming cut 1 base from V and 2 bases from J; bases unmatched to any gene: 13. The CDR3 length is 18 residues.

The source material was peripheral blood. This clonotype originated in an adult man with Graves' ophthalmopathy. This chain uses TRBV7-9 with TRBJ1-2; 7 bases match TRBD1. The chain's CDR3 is CASSLVRTGERFNYGYTF. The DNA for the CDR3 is TGTGCCAGCAGCTTAGTAAGGACAGGCGAGAGATTCAACTATGGCTACACCTTC.